One and the same sample provided the 23 T cell receptor beta chains below, sequenced in a study of spatial heterogeneity in lung cancer. Stated time point: blood at routine non-recurrence follow-up after resection. TCRdb re-called the 5' RACE reads through MiXCR, storing one row per CDR3 protein. The sample consists of tens of thousands of distinct CDR3 sequences, about 9.4% of them appearing once. This sample comprised PBMCs, obtained at follow-up. These receptors were collected from a female donor with early-stage non-small cell lung cancer.

This clonotype was observed a handful of times. V is TRBV6-2 or TRBV6-3 and J is TRBJ1-1, with a tentative D call TRBD1 (6 bases). V was trimmed by 6 bases and J by 4 bases, leaving 15 bases between them. The CDR3 is 14 residues long. CDR1 is MNHEY, CDR2 SVGEGT, per germline. The CDR3 DNA reads as TGTGCCAGCAGCCTCCCAGGGGTCGGCACTGAAGCTTTCTTT. Its protein is CASSLPGVGTEAFF.

This clonotype was counted many times. This chain links TRBV6-2 or TRBV6-3 with TRBJ2-1; the match to TRBD1 covers 8 bases. Trimming removed 2 bases from V and 3 bases from J; junction bases left unmatched: 9. Germline-derived CDR1 and CDR2 are MNHEY and SVGEGT. The CDR3 runs 17 residues. The CDR3 loop is CASSYPTGVPLYNEQFF. The CDR3 DNA sequence: TGTGCCAGCAGTTACCCGACAGGGGTGCCGCTCTACAATGAGCAGTTCTTC.

This clonotype came up many times. CDR3 in amino acids: CASSLSGQLYGYTF. The CDR3 DNA reads as TGCGCCAGCAGCTTGAGTGGACAGCTATATGGCTACACCTTC. The genes are TRBV5-1 and TRBJ1-2, with D possibly being TRBD1 (6 bases). The CDR3 consists of 14 residues. Germline values: CDR1 SGHRS, CDR2 YFSETQ. V was shortened by 1 base and J by 5 bases, with 12 bases between the two germline ends.

In this sample, this clonotype turned up many times. The chain has TRBV7-9 and TRBJ1-1; D is ambiguous. Trimming shortened V by 3 bases and J by 0 bases, and 8 bases separated the two germline ends. Germline CDR1 SEHNR, CDR2 FQNEAQ (reference sequence). The CDR3 consists of 14 residues. This CDR3 reads CASSFATVNTEAFF. The CDR3 region has the DNA TGTGCCAGCAGCTTTGCGACGGTGAACACTGAAGCTTTCTTT. The whole variable domain, filled in from reference TRBV7-9 and TRBJ1-1, reads DTGVSQNPRHKITKRGQNVTFRCDPISEHNRLYWYRQTLGQGPEFLTYFQNEAQLEKSRLLSDRFSAERPKGSFSTLEIQRTEQGDSAMYLCASSFATVNTEAFFGQGTRLTVV.

Only a few counts were recorded for this clonotype. The chain uses TRBV20-1 and TRBJ2-1; possible D gene TRBD1, 6 bases. The germline CDR1 and CDR2 sequences are DFQATT and SNEGSKA (reference sequence). Trimming took off 6 bases at V and 0 bases at J, with 15 bases between the two ends. The length of the CDR3 is 15 residues. The CDR3 nucleotides read TGCAGTGCAGGGGGTAGCGTGAGCTCCTACAATGAGCAGTTCTTC. This gives the protein CSAGGSVSSYNEQFF.

This clonotype was picked up many times. This chain joins TRBV7-9 and TRBJ1-1; D is unclear. The CDR3 is 12 amino acids. CDR1 is SEHNR, CDR2 FQNEAQ, per germline (reference sequence). Trimming took 7 bases from V and 10 from J, leaving 16 bases between them. CDR3 DNA sequence: TGTGCCAGCACCGATGGAGGACCACGAGCTTTCTTT. It encodes CASTDGGPRAFF.

This clonotype was seen repeatedly, ten times or more. V is TRBV14 and J is TRBJ2-5, with unresolved D. The V and J ends lost 2 bases and 5 bases respectively, with 9 bases between them. CDR3 length: 13 residues. Germline V lookup: CDR1 SGHDN, CDR2 FVKESK. Here the CDR3 reads CASSQSGWETQYF. CDR3 coding DNA: TGTGCCAGCAGCCAATCTGGATGGGAGACCCAGTACTTC.

By share of the sample, this clonotype is medium-sized. The chain has TRBV6-2 or TRBV6-3 and TRBJ2-2, with D hard to call. The V end was cut by 2 bases, the J end by 7 bases, with 8 bases between. The germline V gene encodes CDR1 MNHEY and CDR2 SVGEGT. The CDR3 contains 13 residues. The CDR3 region has the DNA TGTGCCAGCAGTTACAGTCGCAGCGGGGAGCTGTTTTTT. This encodes CASSYSRSGELFF.

This sequence joins TRBV18 and TRBJ2-1, with a possible D match to TRBD1 (5 bases). Germline V gives CDR1 KGHSH, CDR2 LQKENI. Between the trimmed V and J ends, which lost 2 bases and 9 bases, there was a span of 8 bases. The CDR3 sequence is 12 residues long. CDR3 sequence: CASSPVGVEQFF. CDR3 DNA sequence: TGTGCCAGCTCACCAGTAGGGGTTGAGCAGTTCTTC.

The CDR3, as DNA: TGTGCCAGCAGCTTCTTAGCGGGGGGCCTATCAGATACGCAGTATTTT. It translates to CASSFLAGGLSDTQYF. The V and J genes are TRBV7-9 and TRBJ2-3; 10 nucleotides match TRBD2. The CDR3 sequence is 16 residues long. The germline CDR1 and CDR2 sequences are SEHNR and FQNEAQ (reference sequence). J lost 4 bases, V lost 3 bases, and 7 bases had no gene match.

Only a few counts were recorded for this clonotype. The V and J genes are TRBV28 and TRBJ2-3; D possibly corresponds to TRBD2 (5 bases). Trimming took off 6 bases at V and 4 bases at J, with 17 bases between the two ends. The CDR3 runs to 15 residues. Germline V lookup: CDR1 MDHEN, CDR2 SYDVKM. CDR3 nucleotide sequence: TGTGCCAGCAGGTATTCGACTACGCGGGCAGATACGCAGTATTTT. It is translated as CASRYSTTRADTQYF.

This clonotype has a handful of counts. J is TRBJ1-1 and V is TRBV5-1, with D possibly matching TRBD1 (5 bases). This CDR3 contains 14 residues. Germline loops: CDR1 SGHRS, CDR2 YFSETQ. The V end was cut by 6 bases, the J end by 1 base, with 13 bases between. The chain's CDR3 is CASTRFGTNTEAFF. The CDR3 nucleotides are TGCGCCAGCACGCGGTTCGGGACGAACACTGAAGCTTTCTTT.

The table lists this clonotype with many counts. The CDR3 sequence is CSADSGRDRGLRNTEAFF. The CDR3 DNA is TGCAGTGCGGACAGTGGGAGGGACAGGGGACTTAGGAACACTGAAGCTTTCTTT. The genes are TRBV20-1 and TRBJ1-1, with 10 nucleotides matching TRBD1. The CDR3 totals 18 residues. V shed 6 bases and J 1 base; nucleotides not matched to a gene: 17. The germline CDR1 and CDR2 sequences are DFQATT and SNEGSKA (reference sequence).

This clonotype was seen at least ten times. The chain uses TRBV29-1 and TRBJ2-3, with D perhaps TRBD2 (5 bases). CDR1 and CDR2 (germline): SQVTM, ANQGSEA. The V gene lost 0 bases and the J gene lost 2 bases, with 9 bases spanning the gap. This CDR3 region has 14 residues. The CDR3 region has the DNA TGCAGCGTTGAAGAGGGAGTATTCACAGATACGCAGTATTTT. Its translation: CSVEEGVFTDTQYF.

At least ten counts were recorded for this clonotype. V usage is TRBV10-3 and J usage is TRBJ2-1; no clear D gene. Trimming pared 0 bases from V and 8 bases from J, leaving 8 bases between. Germline V lookup: CDR1 ENHRY, CDR2 SYGVKD. The CDR3 runs 13 residues. This chain's CDR3 is CAISESGQDEQFF. The DNA for the CDR3 is TGTGCCATCAGTGAGTCAGGCCAGGATGAGCAGTTCTTC.

This clonotype was observed at least ten times. The chain employs TRBV28 and TRBJ2-7; 10 nucleotides agree with TRBD1. V was pared by 6 bases and J by 3 bases, with 5 bases of the junction left unmatched. This CDR3 is built from 14 residues. Germline lookup yields CDR1 MDHEN and CDR2 SYDVKM. The DNA for the CDR3 is TGTGCCAGCAGCAACGGACAGGGGGACTACGAGCAGTACTTC. It yields the protein CASSNGQGDYEQYF.

This chain links TRBV3-1 with TRBJ1-2; D remains unclear. Germline values: CDR1 LGHDT, CDR2 YNNKEL (reference sequence). The CDR3 has 16 residues. Trimming took off 0 bases at V and 4 bases at J, with 15 bases between the two ends. The CDR3 is CASSQDLRGSGYGYTF. CDR3 in DNA: TGTGCCAGCAGCCAAGATCTCAGAGGCTCGGGCTATGGCTACACCTTC.

In this sample, this clonotype turned up a few times. The chain joins TRBV5-1 to TRBJ2-2, with TRBD2 as a possible D gene (5 bases). The germline V gene has CDR1 SGHRS and CDR2 YFSETQ. The CDR3 totals 16 residues. Trimming took off 6 bases at V and 1 base at J, with 16 bases between the two ends. This CDR3 reads CASTPGVTKNTGELFF. In DNA, the CDR3 is TGCGCCAGCACCCCCGGGGTGACAAAGAACACCGGGGAGCTGTTTTTT.

This clonotype was seen at least ten times. V and J are TRBV7-6 and TRBJ2-3; D is uncertain. Germline loops: CDR1 SGHVS, CDR2 FNYEAQ. The germline V and J ends were trimmed by 1 base and 0 bases, with 11 bases remaining between them. The CDR3 is made up of 16 amino acids. The CDR3 DNA reads TGTGCCAGCAGCTTAGTTGGCAAGACTAGCACAGATACGCAGTATTTT. Translation gives CASSLVGKTSTDTQYF.

Many counts were recorded for this clonotype. The rearrangement links TRBV4-2 to TRBJ2-7; 7 nucleotides align to TRBD2. Germline trimming cut 1 base from V and 0 bases from J; bases unmatched to any gene: 3. The CDR3 covers 15 residues. Germline V gene data show CDR1 as LGHNA and CDR2 as YNFKEQ. CDR3 amino acids: CASSQASGASYEQYF. DNA for the CDR3: TGTGCCAGCAGCCAAGCCAGCGGGGCCTCCTACGAGCAGTACTTC.

This clonotype was seen at least ten times. This rearrangement joins TRBV11-2 to TRBJ2-1; D call uncertain. Germline values: CDR1 SGHAT, CDR2 FQNNGV. The CDR3 spans 12 residues. V gave up 0 bases and J gave up 9 bases, with 6 bases separating them. Here the CDR3 reads CASSLESSEQFF. DNA of the CDR3: TGTGCCAGCAGCTTAGAGAGCAGTGAGCAGTTCTTC.

This clonotype was counted many times. The chain employs TRBV12-3 or TRBV12-4 and TRBJ1-4, with a possible D match to TRBD1 (6 bases). The CDR3 totals 14 residues. V lost 2 bases and J 8 bases, leaving 12 bases between the germline ends. This chain's CDR3 is CASSLQGLGEKLFF. For the CDR3, the DNA is TGTGCCAGCAGTTTACAGGGGCTCGGGGAAAAACTGTTTTTT.

This chain uses TRBV7-9 with TRBJ2-7; the D is unclear. Trimming removed 1 base at V and 9 bases at J, with 13 bases between. Germline loops: CDR1 SEHNR, CDR2 FQNEAQ (reference sequence). The CDR3 is 13 amino acids. The CDR3 spells CASSLDNYERQYF. As DNA, the CDR3 is TGTGCCAGCAGCTTAGACAACTATGAGCGGCAGTACTTC. Combining the CDR3 with reference TRBV7-9 and TRBJ2-7 gives the whole variable domain DTGVSQNPRHKITKRGQNVTFRCDPISEHNRLYWYRQTLGQGPEFLTYFQNEAQLEKSRLLSDRFSAERPKGSFSTLEIQRTEQGDSAMYLCASSLDNYERQYFGPGTRLTVT.